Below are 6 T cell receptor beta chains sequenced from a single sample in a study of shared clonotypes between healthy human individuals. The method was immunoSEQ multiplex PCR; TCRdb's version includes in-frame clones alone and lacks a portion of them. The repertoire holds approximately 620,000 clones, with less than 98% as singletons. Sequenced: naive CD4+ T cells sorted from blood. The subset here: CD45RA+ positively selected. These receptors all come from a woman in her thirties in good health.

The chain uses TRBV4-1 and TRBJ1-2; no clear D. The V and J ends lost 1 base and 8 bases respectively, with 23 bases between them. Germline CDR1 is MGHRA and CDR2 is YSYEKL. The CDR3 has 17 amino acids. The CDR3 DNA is TGCGCCAGCAGCCAAGTAAGATCCGCGCCCGGGGAGAGGGGCTACACCTTC. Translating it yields CASSQVRSAPGERGYTF.

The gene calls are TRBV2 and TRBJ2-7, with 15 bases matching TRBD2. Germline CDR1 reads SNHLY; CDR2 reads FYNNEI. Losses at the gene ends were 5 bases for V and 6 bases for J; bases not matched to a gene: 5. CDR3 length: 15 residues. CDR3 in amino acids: CASSRTSGRATEQYF. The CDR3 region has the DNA TGTGCCAGCAGTCGGACTAGCGGGAGGGCAACCGAGCAGTACTTC.

The CDR3 DNA reads TGTGCCAGCCCCAAGGGAGAGACCCAGTACTTC. Protein product: CASPKGETQYF. This rearrangement joins TRBV28 to TRBJ2-5; unclear D gene. Trimming took 8 bases from V and 4 from J, leaving 8 bases between them. The germline V gene has CDR1 MDHEN and CDR2 SYDVKM. The CDR3 spans 11 residues.

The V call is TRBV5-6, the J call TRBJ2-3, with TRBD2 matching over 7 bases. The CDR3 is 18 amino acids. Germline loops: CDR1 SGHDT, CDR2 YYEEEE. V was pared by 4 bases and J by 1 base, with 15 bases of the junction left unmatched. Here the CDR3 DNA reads TGTGCCAGCAGCCACCGACGGCTGGGAGGGCCGGGCACAGATACGCAGTATTTT. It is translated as CASSHRRLGGPGTDTQYF.

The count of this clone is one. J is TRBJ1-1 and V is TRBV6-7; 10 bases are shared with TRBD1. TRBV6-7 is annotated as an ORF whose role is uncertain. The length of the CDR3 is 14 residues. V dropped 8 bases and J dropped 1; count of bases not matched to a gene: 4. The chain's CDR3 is CASRQGAENTEAFF. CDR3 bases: TGTGCCAGCCGACAGGGGGCAGAGAACACTGAAGCTTTCTTT.

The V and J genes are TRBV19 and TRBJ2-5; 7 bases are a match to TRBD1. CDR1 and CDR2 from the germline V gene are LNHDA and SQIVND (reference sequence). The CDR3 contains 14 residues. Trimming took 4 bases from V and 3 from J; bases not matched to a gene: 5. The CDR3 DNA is TGTGCCAGTAGTAGACAGGGAACTAAAGAGACCCAGTACTTC. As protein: CASSRQGTKETQYF.